This T cell receptor beta chain was sequenced for a study of T cell responses to AZD1222 COVID-19 vaccine. General study results and limits: Without day 14 samples, only post-peak T cell repertoires were studied. Baseline seropositivity characterized only 5 to 7 AZD1222 recipients.

Germline CDR1 SGHRS, CDR2 YFSETQ. With V trimmed by 1 base and J by 5 bases, 17 bases remained unmatched. The CDR3 has 18 residues. The table lists this clone with a count of one. No antigen is known for it. Assay: immunoSEQ multiplex PCR; the TCRdb copy retains only in-frame clones and omits some. The sample has 100,000 to 150,000 clones; approximately 84% are singletons. The origin of this receptor is an adult in good health. The chain is built from TRBV5-1 and TRBJ1-1; 7 nucleotides agree with TRBD1. This material consisted of peripheral blood, taken on day 0 of AZD1222 vaccination. CDR3 region: CASSLMYRGRKVRTEAFF. CDR3 coding DNA: TGCGCCAGCAGCTTGATGTATAGGGGGCGAAAGGTTAGAACTGAAGCTTTCTTT.